The 15 T cell receptor beta chains given below trace back to one sample, sequenced in a study of cytotoxic CD8 clonotypes in ibrutinib-treated CLL. Sequenced by immunoSEQ multiplex PCR; TCRdb stores in-frame clones only, minus some. The data show some 200,000 clones, 65% to 80% seen once. The sample in question was PBMCs, obtained after 12 months of ibrutinib treatment. These receptors all stem from a human donor with chronic lymphocytic leukemia.

The chain couples TRBV9 to TRBJ2-3; tentative D call: TRBD2 (5 bases). The CDR3 runs 13 residues. V shed 0 bases and J shed 8 bases, with 10 bases lying between them. Germline V CDR1 and CDR2: SGDLS, YYNGEE. CDR3 coding DNA: TGTGCCAGCAGCGTAGGAGGGAAGGGTACGCAGTATTTT. Translation: CASSVGGKGTQYF.

This clone was found a few times. The V gene is TRBV7-3, the J gene TRBJ1-5, with D hard to call. The CDR3 is made up of 11 amino acids. Looked up from germline, CDR1 is SGHTA and CDR2 is FQGTGA. Trimming took 8 bases from V and 0 from J, leaving 2 bases between them. CDR3 nucleotide sequence: TGTGCCAGCGATAGCAATCAGCCCCAGCATTTT. Translating it yields CASDSNQPQHF.

The chain couples TRBV16 to TRBJ1-4; D gene unclear. Germline V gene lookup returns CDR1 KGHSY and CDR2 FQNENV. The CDR3 has 16 amino acids. V lost 5 bases, J lost 0 bases, and 13 bases lay in between. CDR3: CASSYERAATNEKLFF. The CDR3 DNA reads as TGTGCCAGCAGCTACGAAAGGGCTGCAACTAATGAAAAACTGTTTTTT.

With regard to this clone: The CDR3 does not end in the conserved phenylalanine or tryptophan, so this is likely a read error. V usage is TRBV4-1 and J usage is TRBJ1-5; D is perhaps TRBD1 (6 bases). With 0 bases removed from V and 4 bases from J, the gap between germline ends came to 13 bases. Germline V gives CDR1 MGHRA, CDR2 YSYEKL. This CDR3 is built from 16 residues. The CDR3 is CASSQEGNGQNQPQHL. For the CDR3, the DNA is TGCGCCAGCAGCCAAGAGGGTAACGGACAGAATCAGCCCCAGCATCTT.

V usage is TRBV5-4 and J usage is TRBJ2-2, with D unresolved. Germline V CDR1 and CDR2: SGHNT, YYREEE (reference sequence). This CDR3 comprises 16 residues. The V end lost 0 bases, the J end lost 1 base, and 10 bases lay between the germline ends. DNA of the CDR3: TGTGCCAGCAGCTTGGTGGTTCCGGGGAACACCGGGGAGCTGTTTTTT. Protein sequence: CASSLVVPGNTGELFF.

This chain joins TRBV7-2 and TRBJ2-3; perhaps TRBD1 as D (6 bases). The CDR3 runs 16 residues. Germline assignment: CDR1 SGHTA and CDR2 FQGNSA. V gave up 5 bases and J gave up 1 base, with 16 bases separating them. The CDR3 here is CASSVGTSRGTDTQYF. The CDR3 bases are TGTGCCAGCAGCGTCGGGACATCACGGGGCACAGATACGCAGTATTTT.

The chain uses TRBV5-1 and TRBJ1-6; 12 bases are a match to TRBD1. This CDR3 spans 14 amino acids. The germline CDR1 and CDR2 sequences are SGHRS and YFSETQ. The V gene end was trimmed by 4 bases and the J gene end by 10 bases; junction bases not matched to a gene: 3. CDR3 sequence reads: CASSQGQGASPLHF. The CDR3 bases are TGCGCCAGCAGCCAGGGACAGGGGGCGTCACCCCTCCACTTT.

In this sample, this clone turned up a few times. The chain uses TRBV7-9 and TRBJ2-2; no clear D gene. The V end lost 5 bases, the J end lost 3 bases, and 13 bases lay between the germline ends. The CDR3 has 15 residues. Germline CDR1 SEHNR, CDR2 FQNEAQ (reference sequence). The CDR3 DNA is TGTGCCAGCAGCGCTATCTCTAGGGACACCGGGGAGCTGTTTTTT. This gives the protein CASSAISRDTGELFF.

This sequence joins TRBV11-2 and TRBJ2-3; TRBD2 aligns across 9 bases. Trimming cost V 3 bases and J 6 bases; bases outside gene matches: 4. Germline V gene data show CDR1 as SGHAT and CDR2 as FQNNGV. The CDR3 spans 14 residues. Here the CDR3 reads CASSFSGSWDTQYF. The CDR3, as DNA: TGTGCCAGCAGCTTTAGCGGGAGCTGGGATACGCAGTATTTT.

This chain uses TRBV27 with TRBJ1-5; TRBD1 is a possible D gene (5 bases). The V and J ends lost 3 bases and 0 bases respectively, with 9 bases between them. CDR1 is MNHEY and CDR2 is SMNVEV in the germline V gene (reference sequence). The CDR3 spans 15 residues. CDR3 coding DNA: TGTGCCAGCAGTTTCGGCAGGGTTAGCAATCAGCCCCAGCATTTT. Its translation is CASSFGRVSNQPQHF.

This chain's CDR3 is CAWRTSGSPQHF. CDR3 coding DNA: TGTGCCTGGAGGACTAGCGGATCGCCCCAGCATTTT. J is TRBJ1-5 and V is TRBV30; D is undetermined. The V gene lost 3 bases and the J gene lost 9 bases, with 12 bases spanning the gap. The germline V gene encodes CDR1 GTSNPN and CDR2 SVGIG (reference sequence). The CDR3 extends over 12 amino acids.

This clone has a handful of counts. V gene TRBV30 combines with J gene TRBJ1-5; D is ambiguous. Germline lookup yields CDR1 GTSNPN and CDR2 SVGIG (reference sequence). This CDR3 spans 13 amino acids. The ends were cut back, 2 bases at V and 4 bases at J, with 9 bases in the middle. The CDR3 protein is CAWSSQKNQPQHF. The CDR3 nucleotides read TGTGCCTGGAGTTCACAGAAGAATCAGCCCCAGCATTTT.

This chain links TRBV2 with TRBJ1-1; unclear D gene. Germline CDR1 and CDR2: SNHLY and FYNNEI. Trimming stripped 6 bases from V and 1 base from J, with 15 bases between. The CDR3 extends over 15 amino acids. The CDR3 DNA is TGTGCCAGCAGAGAGTATAAGACGGCGAACACTGAAGCTTTCTTT. The encoded protein is CASREYKTANTEAFF.

The V gene is TRBV28, the J gene TRBJ2-7; 11 bases line up with TRBD2. After removal of 7 bases from V and 3 bases from J, the junction contained 8 bases not matched to a gene. Germline CDR1 is MDHEN and CDR2 is SYDVKM. The length of the CDR3 is 15 residues. For the CDR3, the DNA is TGTGCCAGCATCTCTCTGGGGACTAGCGGCTACGAGCAGTACTTC. It encodes CASISLGTSGYEQYF.

The chain couples TRBV6-1 to TRBJ2-5, with D perhaps matching TRBD2 (5 bases). Looked up from germline, CDR1 is MNHNS and CDR2 is SASEGT. The V end lost 1 base, the J end lost 5 bases, and 20 bases lay between the germline ends. This CDR3 has 17 residues. The CDR3 bases are TGTGCCAGCAGTGAAGGCTTAATTCCTCCGGGGTGGGAGACCCAGTACTTC. This codes for CASSEGLIPPGWETQYF.